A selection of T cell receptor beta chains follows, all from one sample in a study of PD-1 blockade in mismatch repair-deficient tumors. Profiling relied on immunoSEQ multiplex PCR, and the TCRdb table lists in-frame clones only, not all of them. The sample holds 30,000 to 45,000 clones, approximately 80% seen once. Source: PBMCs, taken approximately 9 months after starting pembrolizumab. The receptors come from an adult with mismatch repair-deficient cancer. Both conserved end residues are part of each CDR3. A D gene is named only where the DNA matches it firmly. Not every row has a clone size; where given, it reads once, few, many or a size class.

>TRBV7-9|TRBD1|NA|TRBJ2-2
CASSFRSGTGEANTGELFF
TGTGCCAGCAGCTTTCGTTCCGGGACAGGGGAGGCGAACACCGGGGAGCTGTTTTTT
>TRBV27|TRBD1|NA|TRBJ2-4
CASSSWTGGAALNIQYF
TGTGCCAGCAGTTCCTGGACAGGGGGCGCGGCGTTAAACATTCAGTACTTC
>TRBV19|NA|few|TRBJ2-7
CASSMGFGDYEQYF
TGTGCCAGTAGTATGGGGTTCGGGGATTACGAGCAGTACTTC
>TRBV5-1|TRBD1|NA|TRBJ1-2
CASSSDRAVSGYGYTF
TGCGCCAGCAGCTCCGACAGGGCCGTATCGGGGTATGGCTACACCTTC
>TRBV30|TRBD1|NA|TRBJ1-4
CAWTRNRGGREKLFF
TGTGCCTGGACCCGGAACAGGGGTGGACGTGAAAAACTGTTTTTT
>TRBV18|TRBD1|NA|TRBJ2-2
CASSQGQVNTGELFF
TGTGCCAGCTCACAGGGACAGGTGAACACCGGGGAGCTGTTTTTT
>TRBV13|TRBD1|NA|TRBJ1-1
CASSLGGTEFMGAFF
TGTGCCAGCAGCTTAGGTGGGACAGAGTTCATGGGAGCTTTCTTT
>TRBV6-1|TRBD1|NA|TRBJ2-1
CASSDRQGSYNEQFF
TGTGCCAGCAGTGACCGACAGGGATCCTACAATGAGCAGTTCTTC
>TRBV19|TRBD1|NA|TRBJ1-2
CASSMLRGRGYGYTF
TGTGCCAGTAGTATGCTCAGGGGGCGGGGATATGGCTACACCTTC
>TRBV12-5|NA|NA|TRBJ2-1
CASGLVLGGEQFF
TGTGCTAGTGGTTTGGTACTAGGGGGTGAGCAGTTCTTC
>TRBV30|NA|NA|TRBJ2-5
CAWSSAGTALRGVETQYF
TGTGCCTGGAGTTCGGCGGGGACAGCACTAAGGGGGGTAGAGACCCAGTACTTC
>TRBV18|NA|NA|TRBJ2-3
CASSARGWTDTQYF
TGTGCCAGCTCAGCCAGGGGCTGGACAGATACGCAGTATTTT